This TCR beta chain was retrieved from a study of CD8+ T cells in alopecia areata. Study background: Treatment of the treated patients consisted of oral tofacitinib, 5 to 10 mg twice daily. Tofacitinib treatment spanned 6 to 18 months, with 6 months off drug afterward.

The investigators collected lesional scalp punch biopsies and peripheral blood from alopecia areata patients. Extracted RNA was reverse transcribed into cDNA, the sequencing template. Generated by immunoSEQ multiplex PCR, the TCRdb table keeps only in-frame clones and is missing some. This table holds 90,000 to 100,000 clones, about 40% found once. As concerns this clone: As yet, its antigen is unknown.

Trimming cost V 1 base and J 5 bases, with 9 bases left between them. The CDR3 has 14 residues. Germline V CDR1 and CDR2: SEHNR, FQNEAQ (reference sequence). Study findings and constraints: The study found higher clonality in lesional than normal scalp, especially in alopecia totalis/universalis.

Sequences were obtained from CD4+ T cells sorted from blood. This TCR was recovered from a human donor with alopecia areata. V usage is TRBV7-9 and J usage is TRBJ2-1; D not resolved. CDR3 in amino acids: CASSLVRPHNEQFF. CDR3 nucleotide sequence: TGTGCCAGCAGCTTAGTTCGCCCTCACAATGAGCAGTTCTTC.